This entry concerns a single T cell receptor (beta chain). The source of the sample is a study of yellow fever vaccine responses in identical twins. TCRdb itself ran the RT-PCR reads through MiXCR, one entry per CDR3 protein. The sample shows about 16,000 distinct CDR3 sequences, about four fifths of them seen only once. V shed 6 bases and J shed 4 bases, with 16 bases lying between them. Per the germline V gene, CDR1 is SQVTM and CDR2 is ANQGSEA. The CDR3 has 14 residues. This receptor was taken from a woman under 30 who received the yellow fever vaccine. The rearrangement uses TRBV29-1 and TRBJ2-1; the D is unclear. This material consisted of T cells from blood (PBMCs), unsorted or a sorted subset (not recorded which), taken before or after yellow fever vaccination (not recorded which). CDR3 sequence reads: CSVQGEPPYNEQFF. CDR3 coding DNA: TGCAGCGTACAAGGAGAACCCCCGTACAATGAGCAGTTCTTC.